These 25 T cell receptor beta chains share one sample of origin, sequenced in a study of cytomegalovirus exposure and HLA in healthy donors. Both 60 Vbeta primers and 13 Jbeta primers went into the PCR. Libraries were prepared by immunoSEQ multiplex PCR; TCRdb keeps only in-frame clonotypes and omits some of them. This table has approximately 110,000 clones, around three quarters appearing once. Sample: PBMCs. The receptors were sampled from a human donor in good health.

In nucleotides, the CDR3 is TGTGCCAGCAGTTACCTCCGGGACAGAGTTGATCAGCCCCAGCATTTT. Protein: CASSYLRDRVDQPQHF. This chain uses TRBV28 with TRBJ1-5; 7 bases match TRBD1. The V gene end was trimmed by 4 bases and the J gene end by 5 bases; junction bases not matched to a gene: 11. The CDR3 is 16 amino acids. CDR1 and CDR2 from the germline V gene are MDHEN and SYDVKM.

The chain carries TRBV4-1 and TRBJ2-1, with D perhaps matching TRBD2 (6 bases). This CDR3 has 15 residues. Germline V gene sequence: CDR1 MGHRA, CDR2 YSYEKL. V lost 0 bases to trimming and J lost 9 bases, with 15 bases between them. The CDR3 region is CASSQESPGDSEQFF. The CDR3 DNA sequence: TGCGCCAGCAGCCAAGAATCCCCGGGGGATAGTGAGCAGTTCTTC.

This clone has only a few counts. The V gene is TRBV6-5, the J gene TRBJ2-7, with TRBD2 identical over 7 bases. This CDR3 comprises 16 residues. Germline V gene sequence: CDR1 MNHEY, CDR2 SVGAGI. V gave up 4 bases and J gave up 1 base; unmatched junction bases: 10. The CDR3 coding sequence is TGTGCCAGCAGTTCCGCCCAGGCGGGAGTTTCCTACGAGCAGTACTTC. Its translation: CASSSAQAGVSYEQYF.

The rearrangement links TRBV10-3 to TRBJ2-1, with D hard to call. The ends were cut back, 10 bases at V and 4 bases at J, with 8 bases in the middle. Germline CDR1 and CDR2: ENHRY and SYGVKD. This CDR3 has 11 amino acids. CDR3 sequence: CATEQYNEQFF. CDR3 DNA sequence: TGTGCCACGGAACAGTACAATGAGCAGTTCTTC.

V and J are TRBV28 and TRBJ2-2; perhaps TRBD2 as D (5 bases). The germline V and J ends were trimmed by 8 bases and 6 bases, with 16 bases remaining between them. Germline V gene data show CDR1 as MDHEN and CDR2 as SYDVKM. The CDR3 is 14 residues long. The CDR3 loop reads CASLDPARAGELFF. The DNA of the CDR3 is TGTGCCAGCTTGGACCCCGCGAGGGCCGGGGAGCTGTTTTTT.

CDR3: CASSQVGTEHTGELFF. CDR3 nucleotides: TGTGCCAGCAGCCAAGTGGGGACAGAGCACACCGGGGAGCTGTTTTTT. This chain uses TRBV14 with TRBJ2-2; TRBD1 aligns across 7 bases. The CDR3 extends over 16 amino acids. The V segment lost 1 base and the J segment 3 bases; nucleotides outside the gene matches: 5. CDR1 and CDR2 from the germline V gene are SGHDN and FVKESK.

There are a few counts of this clone. The rearrangement joins TRBV7-8 to TRBJ2-6; TRBD1 matches 7 bases. With V trimmed by 0 bases and J by 5 bases, 13 bases remained unmatched. The CDR3 length is 19 residues. Germline-derived CDR1 and CDR2 are SGHVS and FQNEAQ. The CDR3 coding sequence is TGTGCCAGCAGCTTAGCCCTCCAGGGGGACGCCGGGCGGGCCAACGTCCTGACTTTC. Its translation: CASSLALQGDAGRANVLTF.

The sample holds a few counts of this clone. The chain is built from TRBV13 and TRBJ2-2; possibly TRBD2 for D (6 bases). Germline V gives CDR1 PRHDT, CDR2 FYEKMQ (reference sequence). V dropped 3 bases and J dropped 4 bases, with 12 bases sitting between them. The CDR3 loop spans 15 amino acids. The CDR3 spells CASSFVGSGTGELFF. The CDR3 DNA reads TGTGCCAGCAGCTTTGTCGGGAGTGGCACCGGGGAGCTGTTTTTT.

This chain joins TRBV19 and TRBJ1-5; D remains unclear. Germline values: CDR1 LNHDA, CDR2 SQIVND (reference sequence). V lost 6 bases, J lost 4 bases, and 10 bases lay in between. This CDR3 has 13 residues. CDR3 nucleotide sequence: TGTGCCAGTAGACCACCAGGAAATCAGCCCCAGCATTTT. Protein: CASRPPGNQPQHF.

This CDR3 reads CASNEEGFGPSGYTF. In nucleotides, the CDR3 is TGTGCCAGCAATGAGGAGGGGTTCGGACCTTCTGGCTACACCTTC. This chain uses TRBV2 with TRBJ1-2, with D maybe TRBD1 (5 bases). V gave up 7 bases and J gave up 7 bases, with 22 bases separating them. This CDR3 region has 15 residues. The germline gives CDR1 SNHLY, CDR2 FYNNEI.

CDR3 nucleotides: TGTGCCAGCCAGACAGCGCCGGGCGCTAGCGGGAGCTACGAGCAGTACTTC. Protein: CASQTAPGASGSYEQYF. The chain recombines TRBV28 with TRBJ2-7, with 10 bases aligning to TRBD2. CDR3 length: 17 amino acids. Germline-derived CDR1 and CDR2 are MDHEN and SYDVKM. Trimming at V came to 8 bases and at J to 3 bases, leaving 16 bases not matched to a gene. Full variable domain (outside the CDR3, taken from reference TRBV28 and TRBJ2-7): DVKVTQSSRYLVKRTGEKVFLECVQDMDHENMFWYRQDPGLGLRLIYFSYDVKMKEKGDIPEGYSVSREKKERFSLILESASTNQTSMYLCASQTAPGASGSYEQYFGPGTRLTVT.

Regarding this clone: Within the sample, other DNA sequences also encode this same CDR3. V usage is TRBV9 and J usage is TRBJ2-1, with 8 bases that match TRBD2. With V trimmed by 0 bases and J by 0 bases, 5 bases remained unmatched. The CDR3 contains 17 residues. Germline V gene sequence: CDR1 SGDLS, CDR2 YYNGEE. CDR3 region: CASSVGGSGSSYNEQFF. CDR3 in DNA: TGTGCCAGCAGCGTAGGAGGGAGCGGGAGCTCCTACAATGAGCAGTTCTTC.

The chain carries TRBV5-1 and TRBJ1-3, with D perhaps matching TRBD1 (5 bases). V was shortened by 4 bases and J by 0 bases, with 14 bases between the two germline ends. There are 16 residues in the CDR3. Germline V CDR1 and CDR2: SGHRS, YFSETQ. CDR3 DNA sequence: TGCGCCAGCAGCGCACCTGACGGACACTCTGGAAACACCATATATTTT. It specifies CASSAPDGHSGNTIYF. The full variable domain, rest sourced from reference TRBV5-1 and TRBJ1-3, is KAGVTQTPRYLIKTRGQQVTLSCSPISGHRSVSWYQQTPGQGLQFLFEYFSETQRNKGNFPGRFSGRQFSNSRSEMNVSTLELGDSALYLCASSAPDGHSGNTIYFGEGSWLTVV.

In nucleotides, the CDR3 is TGTGCCAGCGGGGGGGACAGGGGTCAAGAGACCCAGTACTTC. Amino acid sequence: CASGGDRGQETQYF. The chain recombines TRBV2 with TRBJ2-5, with 10 bases aligning to TRBD1. Germline CDR1 is SNHLY and CDR2 is FYNNEI. This CDR3 has 14 residues. V lost 8 bases and J lost 2; bases outside the gene matches: 5.

This sequence joins TRBV7-8 and TRBJ2-7; TRBD2 matches at 11 bases. V lost 3 bases, J lost 6 bases, and 7 bases stayed unmatched. CDR3 length: 15 amino acids. The germline CDR1 and CDR2 sequences are SGHVS and FQNEAQ. The CDR3 coding sequence is TGTGCCAGCAGCTTCGCCACTAGCGGGAGTGCCGAGCAGTACTTC. Amino acid sequence: CASSFATSGSAEQYF. Drawing the rest from reference TRBV7-8 and TRBJ2-7, the complete variable domain is GAGVSQSPRYKVAKRGQDVALRCDPISGHVSLFWYQQALGQGPEFLTYFQNEAQLDKSGLPSDRFFAERPEGSVSTLKIQRTQQEDSAVYLCASSFATSGSAEQYFGPGTRLTVT.

J is TRBJ2-7 and V is TRBV19; 8 nucleotides match TRBD1. Trimming took 5 bases from V and 4 from J; bases not matched to a gene: 1. Germline CDR1 is LNHDA and CDR2 is SQIVND (reference sequence). The length of the CDR3 is 12 residues. The CDR3 spells CASSGQGYEQYF. Here the CDR3 DNA reads TGTGCCAGTAGTGGACAGGGTTACGAGCAGTACTTC.

J is TRBJ2-7 and V is TRBV19; 10 positions match TRBD1. J gave up 3 bases and V 8 bases, and 4 bases lay outside the gene matches. Germline V lookup: CDR1 LNHDA, CDR2 SQIVND (reference sequence). The CDR3 sequence is 13 residues long. CDR3 DNA: TGTGCCAGTGCGCGGGACAGGGGCTACGAGCAGTACTTC. It codes for CASARDRGYEQYF.

The chain combines TRBV5-1 with TRBJ1-4; 9 bases are a match to TRBD1. Unmatched junction bases numbered 2, after V lost 2 bases and J lost 6 bases. The CDR3 loop spans 14 amino acids. Per germline, CDR1 SGHRS and CDR2 YFSETQ. CDR3 region: CASSFRQGDEKLFF. CDR3 coding DNA: TGCGCCAGCAGCTTCCGACAGGGGGATGAAAAACTGTTTTTT.

CDR3 loop: CASINGRGNYGYTF. DNA for the CDR3: TGTGCCAGCATTAATGGCAGGGGTAACTATGGCTACACCTTC. The genes are TRBV6-1 and TRBJ1-2, with D perhaps TRBD1 (6 bases). The germline V and J ends were trimmed by 7 bases and 1 base, with 13 bases remaining between them. This CDR3 spans 14 amino acids. Germline V CDR1 and CDR2: MNHNS, SASEGT.

This clone was seen more than once but under ten times. The rearrangement joins TRBV11-2 to TRBJ2-3; TRBD2 agrees at 9 bases. The CDR3 runs to 16 residues. Germline assignment: CDR1 SGHAT and CDR2 FQNNGV. V trimming: 2 bases; J trimming: 0 bases; junction bases outside the gene matches: 3. The CDR3 nucleotides are TGTGCCAGCAGCTTAATTGCGGGAGGGAGCACAGATACGCAGTATTTT. Its protein is CASSLIAGGSTDTQYF.

V is TRBV6-5 and J is TRBJ2-4; 10 bases are a match to TRBD2. Germline V gene sequence: CDR1 MNHEY, CDR2 SVGAGI. The CDR3 contains 14 residues. J was trimmed by 6 bases and V by 10 bases; bases with no gene match: 9. The CDR3 bases are TGTGCCACCTCAAGCGGGAGGGATTCAAACATTCAGTACTTC. As protein: CATSSGRDSNIQYF.

This chain joins TRBV19 and TRBJ2-5; D not resolved. The V gene's germline CDR1 is LNHDA and CDR2 SQIVND (reference sequence). V lost 1 base and J lost 5, with 20 bases in between. The CDR3 totals 17 residues. The CDR3 nucleotides read TGTGCCAGTAGTATAGTGGCCAGGTTTAGGCATAAGGAGACCCAGTACTTC. Translation: CASSIVARFRHKETQYF.

The chain employs TRBV7-8 and TRBJ1-1; D is unclear. The CDR3 has 17 residues. Germline values: CDR1 SGHVS, CDR2 FQNEAQ. Trimming stripped 1 base from V and 2 bases from J, with 17 bases between. The CDR3, as DNA: TGTGCCAGCAGCTTAGTCCGCGACACAAGGATTAACACTGAAGCTTTCTTT. Protein product: CASSLVRDTRINTEAFF. Complete variable domain (other parts from reference TRBV7-8 and TRBJ1-1): GAGVSQSPRYKVAKRGQDVALRCDPISGHVSLFWYQQALGQGPEFLTYFQNEAQLDKSGLPSDRFFAERPEGSVSTLKIQRTQQEDSAVYLCASSLVRDTRINTEAFFGQGTRLTVV.

V and J are TRBV9 and TRBJ1-6, with no clear D. In germline, CDR1 is SGDLS, CDR2 YYNGEE. The CDR3 is 16 residues long. Trimming cost V 6 bases and J 6 bases, with 19 bases left between them. CDR3: CASKEGGPTTNSPLHF. The CDR3 nucleotides read TGTGCCAGCAAGGAAGGAGGGCCCACAACTAATTCACCCCTCCACTTT.

The chain recombines TRBV2 with TRBJ2-7, with TRBD2 identical over 7 bases. With 6 bases clipped from V and 3 bases from J, the junction kept 8 bases outside the gene matches. This CDR3 has 14 amino acids. The germline gives CDR1 SNHLY, CDR2 FYNNEI. CDR3 sequence: CASRPTGRGYEQYF. The CDR3 nucleotides are TGTGCCAGCAGACCGACTGGGAGGGGCTACGAGCAGTACTTC.